This T cell receptor beta chain was profiled in a study of molecular identifiers for immune sequencing clone quantification. Whole-study findings and limits: Clones with over 20 RNA copies captured over 98% of effector molecules but under 1% of naive ones.

Listed TCR primers and previously described methods were used for bulk TCR libraries. TCRdb recomputed calls from the PCR reads with MiXCR, one row per CDR3 protein. The table has 85,000 to 100,000 distinct CDR3 sequences, 20% to 30% seen once. Naive CD8 T cells were FACS-sorted by CD8+CD4-CCR7+CD45RA+ markers. The sample holds many counts of this clonotype. Its target is not known. The clonotype comes from a human donor in good health. Some libraries in this study had Jurkat cell RNA spiked in. Sequencing input: naive CD8+ T cells from blood, with Jurkat cell RNA spiked in. The subset: FACS-sorted CD8+CD4-CCR7+CD45RA+ naive T cells.

CDR3 region: CASSLLGTGGNEQYF. DNA for the CDR3: TGTGCCAGCAGTTTATTAGGTACAGGGGGTAACGAGCAGTACTTC. The chain carries TRBV27 and TRBJ2-7, with 8 nucleotides matching TRBD1. Germline values: CDR1 MNHEY, CDR2 SMNVEV (reference sequence). The CDR3 has 15 amino acids. Trimming cost V 1 base and J 5 bases; bases outside gene matches: 7.